This T cell receptor (beta chain) emerged from a study of shared clonotypes between healthy human individuals. Whole-study context: Samples came from a couple of female and a few male donors aged 18 to 49.

Sorted subsets were amplified in replicate PCRs using 200 to 250 ng DNA, some 31,000 T cell genomes. This table comes from immunoSEQ multiplex PCR, and its TCRdb copy is limited to in-frame clones, with some not included. This table holds approximately 710,000 clones, roughly 88% found once. Regarding the study as a whole: A reduction in generation probabilities was seen for non-shared clonotypes relative to those shared by all four donors.

In the case of this clone: Its cognate antigen is unknown. In the same sample, other DNA sequences code for this CDR3.

This CDR3 has 12 amino acids. Germline V gene sequence: CDR1 SGHNT, CDR2 YYREEE (reference sequence). V shed 0 bases and J shed 3 bases, with 4 bases lying between them. Sequencing was performed on memory CD8+ T cells from PBMCs. As to subset: CD45RO+ cells pooled with CCR7-negative TemRA cells. The chain carries TRBV5-4 and TRBJ2-7; no clear D. This receptor was obtained from a man aged 18 to 35 in good health. Some clones in this sample may be carry-over from other donors' samples. Here the CDR3 DNA reads TGTGCCAGCAGCTTGGACGGCTACGAGCAGTACTTC. Its protein product is CASSLDGYEQYF.